These 28 T cell receptor beta chains were sequenced from one sample in a study of OX40 agonist ivuxolimab in advanced cancers. Measured with immunoSEQ multiplex PCR; TCRdb has only the in-frame clones, and not every one. This sample carries about 14,000 clones, around four fifths of them seen once, and the ten largest clones take roughly an eighth. Specimen: CD4+ or CD8+ T cells sorted from blood, collected in a trial of the OX40 agonist ivuxolimab. These receptor sequences come from an adult with an advanced solid tumor such as melanoma, head and neck, liver or kidney cancer.

The chain couples TRBV27 to TRBJ1-6; maybe TRBD1 (6 bases). Trimming stripped 3 bases from V and 7 bases from J, with 13 bases between. In germline, CDR1 is MNHEY, CDR2 SMNVEV (reference sequence). The CDR3 has 15 residues. This chain's CDR3 is CASSLGPGENSPLHF. The CDR3 DNA follows: TGTGCCAGCAGTTTGGGGCCAGGGGAAAATTCACCCCTCCACTTT.

This clone turned up a few times. The chain joins TRBV7-9 to TRBJ1-2; tentatively, D is TRBD1 (5 bases). The CDR3 loop spans 13 amino acids. Trimming left V 8 bases short and J 7 bases short, with 17 bases between. The germline CDR1 and CDR2 sequences are SEHNR and FQNEAQ (reference sequence). The CDR3 DNA reads TGTGCCAGCCTCGTAGGGGCCGACGTTGGCTACACCTTC. Its translation: CASLVGADVGYTF.

The chain couples TRBV15 to TRBJ2-1, with TRBD2 identical over 15 bases. Looked up from germline, CDR1 is LNHNV and CDR2 is YYDKDF (reference sequence). CDR3 length equals 21 residues. J was trimmed by 0 bases and V by 2 bases; bases with no gene match: 11. The CDR3 nucleotides read TGTGCCACCAGCAGAACTCCGGGACTAGCGGGAGGCAGCTACTCCTACAATGAGCAGTTCTTC. Its translation: CATSRTPGLAGGSYSYNEQFF.

The chain recombines TRBV29-1 with TRBJ1-2; D call uncertain. The CDR3 runs 12 residues. With 1 base removed from V and 0 bases from J, the gap between germline ends came to 3 bases. Germline CDR1 reads SQVTM; CDR2 reads ANQGSEA. The CDR3 nucleotides are TGCAGCGTTGAAGGGACTAACTATGGCTACACCTTC. It codes for CSVEGTNYGYTF.

The gene calls are TRBV2 and TRBJ2-1, with 10 bases lining up with TRBD1. After removal of 7 bases from V and 4 bases from J, the junction contained 10 bases not matched to a gene. CDR3 length: 16 residues. Germline values: CDR1 SNHLY, CDR2 FYNNEI. Here the CDR3 DNA reads TGTGCCAGCACCCGTGGGACAGGGGAGGGGTACAATGAGCAGTTCTTC. Residues: CASTRGTGEGYNEQFF.

CDR3 nucleotides: TGTGCCAGCGCAACGGGGCCGAGCTCCTACAATGAGCAGTTCTTC. This translates into CASATGPSSYNEQFF. The chain links TRBV9 to TRBJ2-1; D tentatively fits TRBD1 or TRBD2 (5 bases each). V was shortened by 7 bases and J by 0 bases, with 14 bases between the two germline ends. The CDR3 is 15 amino acids. Germline CDR1 SGDLS, CDR2 YYNGEE.

J is TRBJ2-7 and V is TRBV7-8; 10 bases map to TRBD2. V dropped 4 bases and J dropped 0; count of bases not matched to a gene: 3. The germline V gene has CDR1 SGHVS and CDR2 FQNEAQ. CDR3 length equals 15 residues. CDR3 in amino acids: CASSSLAGVSYEQYF. CDR3 nucleotide sequence: TGTGCCAGCAGCTCTCTAGCGGGGGTCTCCTACGAGCAGTACTTC.

The chain recombines TRBV9 with TRBJ2-5, with D possibly being TRBD1 (6 bases). Germline CDR1 SGDLS, CDR2 YYNGEE. The V end lost 0 bases, the J end lost 3 bases, and 15 bases lay between the germline ends. This CDR3 has 16 residues. The CDR3, as DNA: TGTGCCAGCAGCGTAGAAGGGGACACACTTGAAGAGACCCAGTACTTC. Protein product: CASSVEGDTLEETQYF.

This chain joins TRBV4-1 and TRBJ2-1, with 8 bases aligning to TRBD2. The J segment lost 2 bases and the V segment lost 4 bases, leaving 4 bases of the junction unmatched. The V gene's germline CDR1 is MGHRA and CDR2 YSYEKL. CDR3 length: 15 residues. CDR3 loop: CASSPIAGPYNEQFF. The CDR3 region has the DNA TGCGCCAGCAGCCCGATAGCGGGGCCCTACAATGAGCAGTTCTTC.

This chain links TRBV29-1 with TRBJ1-1; no reliable D call. V was shortened by 0 bases and J by 1 base, with 3 bases between the two germline ends. CDR3 length: 12 residues. CDR1 is SQVTM, CDR2 ANQGSEA, per germline. Here the CDR3 DNA reads TGCAGCGTTGAAGAGGGGAACACTGAAGCTTTCTTT. It codes for CSVEEGNTEAFF. Full variable domain (remainder filled in from reference TRBV29-1 and TRBJ1-1): SAVISQKPSRDICQRGTSLTIQCQVDSQVTMMFWYRQQPGQSLTLIATANQGSEATYESGFVIDKFPISRPNLTFSTLTVSNMSPEDSSIYLCSVEEGNTEAFFGQGTRLTVV.

The chain joins TRBV5-6 to TRBJ1-5; no firm D call. V lost 3 bases to trimming and J lost 0 bases, with 13 bases between them. The CDR3 contains 16 residues. Germline-derived CDR1 and CDR2 are SGHDT and YYEEEE. The chain's CDR3 is CASSSRARYSNQPQHF. The CDR3 DNA sequence: TGTGCCAGCAGCTCACGGGCGCGGTATAGCAATCAGCCCCAGCATTTT. The whole variable domain, remainder taken from reference TRBV5-6 and TRBJ1-5, is DAGVTQSPTHLIKTRGQQVTLRCSPKSGHDTVSWYQQALGQGPQFIFQYYEEEERQRGNFPDRFSGHQFPNYSSELNVNALLLGDSALYLCASSSRARYSNQPQHFGDGTRLSIL.

By its share, this clone is medium-sized. The chain has TRBV7-3 and TRBJ1-1; the D gene is possibly TRBD1 (5 bases). CDR1 is SGHTA, CDR2 FQGTGA, per germline. V lost 2 bases to trimming and J lost 4 bases, with 11 bases between them. CDR3 length equals 14 residues. CDR3 sequence: CASSLGGSATEAFF. CDR3 coding DNA: TGTGCCAGCAGCTTAGGGGGGTCGGCCACTGAAGCTTTCTTT.

This rearrangement joins TRBV7-3 to TRBJ1-5, with D tentatively TRBD1 (5 bases). CDR1 and CDR2 (germline): SGHTA, FQGTGA. The CDR3 runs to 15 residues. Trimming cost V 0 bases and J 1 base, with 7 bases left between them. The CDR3 spells CASSLTGGSNQPQHF. CDR3 bases: TGTGCCAGCAGCTTAACGGGGGGGAGCAATCAGCCCCAGCATTTT.

The CDR3 reads CASSRAGEWAGANVLTF. The DNA for the CDR3 is TGTGCCAGCAGTCGGGCAGGGGAGTGGGCTGGGGCCAACGTCCTGACTTTC. The chain carries TRBV27 and TRBJ2-6; D might be TRBD1 (6 bases). V was clipped by 5 bases and J by 2 bases, with 16 bases between them. CDR3 length equals 17 residues. Germline CDR1 MNHEY, CDR2 SMNVEV (reference sequence).

This sequence joins TRBV5-1 and TRBJ2-5, with D possibly matching TRBD1 (5 bases). Germline V gene sequence: CDR1 SGHRS, CDR2 YFSETQ. This CDR3 has 15 residues. V was pared by 2 bases and J by 3 bases, with 14 bases between. CDR3 sequence: CASSFDGQGKETQYF. CDR3 bases: TGCGCCAGCAGCTTCGACGGACAAGGGAAAGAGACCCAGTACTTC.

This chain links TRBV5-5 with TRBJ1-1; no definite D call. Germline loops: CDR1 SGHKS, CDR2 YYEKEE (reference sequence). This CDR3 is built from 12 residues. V dropped 2 bases and J dropped 4 bases, with 6 bases sitting between them. CDR3 residues: CASSFGFTEAFF. DNA of the CDR3: TGTGCCAGCAGCTTTGGGTTCACTGAAGCTTTCTTT.

By proportion, this clone is medium-sized. The rearrangement links TRBV9 to TRBJ2-7; 15 positions match TRBD2. The V and J ends lost 4 bases and 6 bases, in that order; junction bases with no gene match: 2. The CDR3 is 14 residues long. CDR1 and CDR2 (germline): SGDLS, YYNGEE. The CDR3, as DNA: TGTGCCAGCAGCAGGGGACTAGCGGGAGGCGAGCAGTACTTC. Its protein product is CASSRGLAGGEQYF.

The chain employs TRBV5-4 and TRBJ1-1, with D unresolved. CDR3 size: 13 residues. Germline-derived CDR1 and CDR2 are SGHNT and YYREEE (reference sequence). V was trimmed by 3 bases and J by 5 bases, leaving 11 bases between them. This chain's CDR3 is CASSSLSGTEAFF. CDR3 in DNA: TGTGCCAGCAGCTCTTTAAGCGGGACTGAAGCTTTCTTT. The whole variable domain, filled in from reference TRBV5-4 and TRBJ1-1, reads ETGVTQSPTHLIKTRGQQVTLRCSSQSGHNTVSWYQQALGQGPQFIFQYYREEENGRGNFPPRFSGLQFPNYSSELNVNALELDDSALYLCASSSLSGTEAFFGQGTRLTVV.

This chain joins TRBV7-3 and TRBJ2-7; TRBD2 matches at 12 bases. CDR1 is SGHTA and CDR2 is FQGTGA in the germline V gene. The ends lost 1 base at V and 2 bases at J; junction bases unmatched: 0. The CDR3 extends over 15 amino acids. The CDR3 DNA sequence: TGTGCCAGCAGCTTAAGACTAGCGGGGGCCTACGAGCAGTACTTC. Translation: CASSLRLAGAYEQYF.

V and J are TRBV27 and TRBJ2-2, with D possibly being TRBD2 (6 bases). Trimming took 7 bases from V and 1 from J, leaving 10 bases between them. Germline CDR1 is MNHEY and CDR2 is SMNVEV (reference sequence). The CDR3 sequence is 14 residues long. The CDR3 spells CASTGGWNTGELFF. The CDR3 bases are TGTGCCAGCACCGGAGGGTGGAACACCGGGGAGCTGTTTTTT.

This clone is a singleton in its sample. The J gene is TRBJ2-3, the V gene TRBV4-1, with 9 positions matching TRBD2. This CDR3 is 12 amino acids long. Trimming at V came to 4 bases and at J to 10 bases, leaving 3 bases not matched to a gene. Per the germline V gene, CDR1 is MGHRA and CDR2 is YSYEKL. The CDR3 nucleotides read TGCGCCAGCAGCCCTGGGACTAGCTCGCAGTATTTT. Its translation: CASSPGTSSQYF.

The rearrangement links TRBV7-8 to TRBJ2-1; possibly TRBD1 for D (6 bases). This CDR3 contains 14 residues. Trimming shortened V by 1 base and J by 9 bases, and 13 bases separated the two germline ends. The germline V gene encodes CDR1 SGHVS and CDR2 FQNEAQ. The CDR3 loop reads CASSLDGRGGEQFF. The CDR3 region has the DNA TGTGCCAGCAGCTTAGATGGCAGGGGCGGTGAGCAGTTCTTC. Looking up the rest from reference TRBV7-8 and TRBJ2-1 gives the full variable domain: GAGVSQSPRYKVAKRGQDVALRCDPISGHVSLFWYQQALGQGPEFLTYFQNEAQLDKSGLPSDRFFAERPEGSVSTLKIQRTQQEDSAVYLCASSLDGRGGEQFFGPGTRLTVL.

This clone was picked up a small number of times. Relative to the germline gene, one junction end is altered; a read error may explain this. This chain connects TRBV7-7 to TRBJ1-2; a possible D gene is TRBD1 (5 bases). CDR1 and CDR2 from the germline V gene are SSHAT and FNYEAQ (reference sequence). The CDR3 is made up of 15 amino acids. The DNA for the CDR3 is TGTGCTAGCAGGCGTCCCAGGGATGGCGACTATGGCTACACCTTC. Translation gives CASRRPRDGDYGYTF.

This clone has just a few counts. This chain connects TRBV6-1 to TRBJ2-3; unclear D gene. Between the trimmed V and J ends, which lost 1 base and 8 bases, there was a span of 1 base. The length of the CDR3 is 10 residues. Germline V CDR1 and CDR2: MNHNS, SASEGT. The CDR3 sequence: CASSEGTQYF. The CDR3 DNA sequence: TGTGCCAGCAGTGAAGGTACGCAGTATTTT.

The gene calls are TRBV15 and TRBJ2-7, with unresolved D. This CDR3 is 12 amino acids long. The germline V gene encodes CDR1 LNHNV and CDR2 YYDKDF (reference sequence). Trimming took 0 bases from V and 3 from J, leaving 3 bases between them. This CDR3 reads CATSREGYEQYF. The CDR3 DNA reads as TGTGCCACCAGCAGAGAGGGCTACGAGCAGTACTTC.

The gene calls are TRBV6-1 and TRBJ2-1; perhaps TRBD2 as D (7 bases). V was clipped by 6 bases and J by 9 bases, with 15 bases between them. This CDR3 has 13 residues. CDR1 MNHNS and CDR2 SASEGT come from the germline V gene. CDR3 loop: CASRGGLAAEQFF. The CDR3 DNA reads TGTGCCAGCAGGGGGGGCCTAGCGGCTGAGCAGTTCTTC.

The V call is TRBV6-6, the J call TRBJ2-7; 14 nucleotides align to TRBD2. The CDR3 has 13 amino acids. Per germline, CDR1 MNHNY and CDR2 SVGAGI (reference sequence). Trimming cost V 8 bases and J 3 bases; bases outside gene matches: 0. The CDR3 DNA reads TGTGCCAGCGGGACTAGCGGGGGCTACGAGCAGTACTTC. Protein sequence: CASGTSGGYEQYF.

V usage is TRBV5-6 and J usage is TRBJ2-1; TRBD2 aligns across 10 bases. V lost 5 bases and J lost 3; bases outside the gene matches: 11. The CDR3 spans 17 residues. Germline values: CDR1 SGHDT, CDR2 YYEEEE. The CDR3 region is CASRGRTSGEDYNEQFF. DNA for the CDR3: TGTGCCAGCAGAGGTAGGACTAGCGGAGAAGACTACAATGAGCAGTTCTTC.